The present TCR beta chain was sequenced within a study of blood T cell repertoires in COVID-19. Study at large: Researchers got acute and convalescent COVID-19 samples from the United States, Italy and Spain. The cDNA or gDNA used as material had been derived from T cells, B-cell-depleted T cells, or PBMCs.

In terms of age and location, participants ranged from about 18 to 100 years and lived in about 25 US areas. Germline loops: CDR1 KGHSH, CDR2 LQKENI. This CDR3 contains 14 residues. Between the trimmed V and J ends, which lost 0 bases and 3 bases, there was a span of 9 bases. Per the original methods: Amplification of reference gene primers provided the estimated nucleated cell counts. The protocol was immunoSEQ multiplex PCR, while the TCRdb copy is restricted to in-frame clones and leaves out a portion. V, J and clone size reflect that table, while D and trimming were determined from the DNA. This sample yields roughly 350,000 clones, of which more than 85% are seen a single time; around 20% belongs to the top ten.

The sequence came from a woman aged 30 to 39 who had recovered from COVID-19. Sample: PBMCs or T cells enriched from blood (not recorded which). The rearrangement uses TRBV18 and TRBJ2-7, with D possibly matching TRBD1 (5 bases). For the CDR3, the DNA is TGTGCCAGCTCACCACCGTCAGGGTTCTACGAGCAGTACTTC. Amino acid sequence: CASSPPSGFYEQYF.